The sequence of this TCR beta chain was determined in a study of cytomegalovirus exposure and HLA in healthy donors. Study overall: A later analysis reported the 120 or so validation repertoires used the same platform as the approximately 660 first-cohort repertoires. General study results and limits: Among the CMV-associated chains, a few were confirmed in vitro as specific for CMV antigens. Most sequenced TCRs were rare (though some public TCRs occurred in many donors). The study recorded around 160 TCR beta chains that were cytomegalovirus-associated.

Germline CDR1 and CDR2: SGHRS and YFSETQ. The V end lost 4 bases, the J end lost 6 bases, and 16 bases lay between the germline ends. The CDR3 consists of 15 residues. On this clone itself: Its antigen is still unknown.

Libraries were prepared by immunoSEQ multiplex PCR; TCRdb keeps only in-frame clonotypes and omits some of them. This sample has fewer than 150,000 clones, with around 88% found just once. This receptor was taken from a man between 18 and 35 years old in good health and CMV-seronegative. Sample: PBMCs. The chain recombines TRBV5-1 with TRBJ1-4; D possibly corresponds to TRBD1 (5 bases). The CDR3 bases are TGCGCCAGCAGCCCCGGGGGAGGCGCGGATGAAAAACTGTTTTTT. It yields the protein CASSPGGGADEKLFF. Combining the CDR3 with reference TRBV5-1 and TRBJ1-4 gives the whole variable domain KAGVTQTPRYLIKTRGQQVTLSCSPISGHRSVSWYQQTPGQGLQFLFEYFSETQRNKGNFPGRFSGRQFSNSRSEMNVSTLELGDSALYLCASSPGGGADEKLFFGSGTQLSVL.